This is a list of T cell receptor beta chains from one sample in a study of shared T cell receptors in the human thymus. Sequencing was performed with immunoSEQ multiplex PCR; in TCRdb, only in-frame clones are kept and a portion is missing. The top ten hold roughly 0.01% of the sample, which has approximately 730,000 clones, 70% to 90% seen once. A further study also used this sample, focusing on human thymus T cells.

The source material was thymocytes. Source of these receptors: a girl less than two years old with a congenital heart defect. The CDR3 runs from the conserved cysteine through the conserved F or W. The D gene is left open where the match is weak. For some rows the clone size is stated as once, few or many, or as a class when expanded; others skip it.

V,size,J,D,CDR3,DNA
TRBV27,NA,TRBJ2-5,NA,CASSLGGESGGEETQYF,TGTGCCAGCAGTTTAGGAGGGGAATCAGGAGGCGAGGAGACCCAGTACTTC
TRBV7-3,NA,TRBJ2-3,TRBD2,CASSTRNRDYQPNGTDTQYF,TGTGCCAGCAGCACGAGAAACCGGGACTACCAGCCAAACGGCACAGATACGCAGTATTTT
TRBV29-1,NA,TRBJ1-2,NA,CSVETLPRLRCYTF,TGCAGCGTTGAAACCTTGCCGAGACTACGGTGCTACACCTTC
TRBV7-9,NA,TRBJ2-1,TRBD2,CASSLEGRASGGRDNEQFF,TGTGCCAGCAGCTTAGAGGGGCGGGCTAGCGGGGGCCGGGACAATGAGCAGTTCTTC
TRBV5-6,NA,TRBJ2-2,NA,CASSLDRPTGELFF,TGTGCCAGCAGCCTTGACAGGCCCACCGGGGAGCTGTTTTTT
TRBV4-3,NA,TRBJ1-1,NA,CASSPRLGEVLRRVTEAFF,TGCGCCAGCAGCCCACGACTAGGGGAGGTTCTTCGGAGGGTCACTGAAGCTTTCTTT
TRBV6-1,NA,TRBJ2-1,TRBD2,CASSETSGGPLKEQFF,TGTGCCAGCAGTGAGACTAGCGGGGGGCCTTTGAAAGAGCAGTTCTTC
TRBV10-3,NA,TRBJ1-6,NA,CAIRGGSYNSPLHF,TGTGCCATCAGGGGAGGCTCCTATAATTCACCCCTCCACTTT
TRBV7-2,NA,TRBJ1-1,TRBD1,CASSLVGTGDTEAFF,TGTGCCAGCAGCTTAGTGGGCACAGGGGACACTGAAGCTTTCTTT
TRBV12-5,NA,TRBJ1-2,TRBD1,CASGLPSRGQGAPLRGYTF,TGTGCTAGTGGTTTGCCCTCTAGAGGACAGGGGGCCCCATTGCGTGGCTACACCTTC
TRBV2,NA,TRBJ1-4,NA,CASGIQGVNEKLFF,TGTGCCAGCGGCATCCAGGGCGTTAATGAAAAACTGTTTTTT
TRBV29-1,NA,TRBJ2-2,NA,CSVETSTGELFF,TGCAGCGTTGAAACATCAACCGGGGAGCTGTTTTTT
TRBV5-1,NA,TRBJ2-1,TRBD2,CASSLGSSGGFNEQFF,TGCGCCAGCAGCTTGGGTAGTAGCGGGGGGTTTAATGAGCAGTTCTTC
TRBV2,once,TRBJ1-2,NA,CAWGHPNGYTF,TGTGCCTGGGGCCACCCGAATGGCTACACCTTC
TRBV7-9,NA,TRBJ2-7,TRBD1,CASRGQGATSYEQYF,TGTGCCAGCAGGGGACAGGGCGCGACTTCCTACGAGCAGTACTTC
TRBV4-3,NA,TRBJ1-2,NA,CASSQDYAGGYGYTF,TGCGCCAGCAGCCAAGACTACGCTGGAGGGTATGGCTACACCTTC
TRBV28,few,TRBJ1-4,NA,CARQLLEATNEKLFF,TGTGCCAGACAGCTACTGGAAGCAACTAATGAAAAACTGTTTTTT
TRBV6-1,NA,TRBJ2-5,NA,CASSEFEAAEETQYF,TGTGCCAGCAGTGAATTTGAGGCAGCCGAAGAGACCCAGTACTTC
TRBV5-1,NA,TRBJ2-7,TRBD1,CASSAMGQAPYEQYF,TGCGCCAGCAGCGCAATGGGACAGGCGCCCTACGAGCAGTACTTC
TRBV15,few,TRBJ1-3,NA,CATSRVEFSGNTIYF,TGTGCCACCAGCAGAGTTGAGTTCTCTGGAAACACCATATATTTT
TRBV5-1,NA,TRBJ1-1,TRBD1,CASSSHRGRYTEAFF,TGCGCCAGCAGCTCCCACAGGGGTCGGTACACTGAAGCTTTCTTT
TRBV18,NA,TRBJ1-2,NA,CASSPIIARTNYGYTF,TGTGCCAGCTCACCAATCATCGCCAGGACTAACTATGGCTACACCTTC
TRBV7-2,NA,TRBJ1-4,NA,CASSDRLNEKLFF,TGTGCCAGCAGCGACAGGCTTAATGAAAAACTGTTTTTT
TRBV7-2,NA,TRBJ2-5,TRBD2,CASSWRWEGRYQETQYF,TGTGCCAGCAGCTGGCGGTGGGAGGGCAGGTACCAAGAGACCCAGTACTTC
TRBV5-4,NA,TRBJ1-2,NA,CASSLAPGDHGYTF,TGTGCCAGCAGCTTGGCTCCAGGTGACCATGGCTACACCTTC
TRBV2,NA,TRBJ2-3,NA,CASSEHRSGRHRGTQYF,TGTGCCAGCAGTGAGCACCGATCCGGTCGGCACAGAGGGACGCAGTATTTT